These T cell receptor beta chains were read from a single sample in a study of blood T cell repertoires in COVID-19. Profiling relied on immunoSEQ multiplex PCR, and the TCRdb table lists in-frame clones only, not all of them. The table shows approximately 210,000 clones, with about 89% occurring only once. The material sequenced was PBMCs or T cells enriched from blood (not recorded which). These receptors all stem from a woman between 18 and 29 years old who had recovered from COVID-19. The CDR3 runs from the conserved cysteine through the conserved F or W. Each record gives: CDR3 DNA, CDR3 protein, D gene, V gene, J gene, clone size. The D gene is left open where the match is weak. Clone size is stated in some rows and not others, as once, few, many or a class when expanded.

TGTGCCAGCAGTGACGACCGGGACAGGGTTCTCCACGAGCAGTACTTC	CASSDDRDRVLHEQYF	TRBD1	TRBV6-4	TRBJ2-7	-
TGTGCCAGCAGCCATTCCGGGACAGGAGAGGGGTTTAATGAAAAACTGTTTTTT	CASSHSGTGEGFNEKLFF	TRBD1	TRBV5-5	TRBJ1-4	once
TGTGCCACCAGTGATACCCGGCAGGGGTACACCGGGGAGCTGTTTTTT	CATSDTRQGYTGELFF	-	TRBV24-1	TRBJ2-2	-
TGTGCCTGGACTCATAGCTCCTACGAGCAGTACTTC	CAWTHSSYEQYF	-	TRBV30	TRBJ2-7	-
TGTGCCAGCAGCCCCCAATGGGGGGAGTTTAACTATGGCTACACCTTC	CASSPQWGEFNYGYTF	-	TRBV7-9	TRBJ1-2	-
TGTGCCAGCAGTTTCGGACAGGGTCCTTTTGAAAAACTGTTTTTT	CASSFGQGPFEKLFF	TRBD1	TRBV25-1	TRBJ1-4	-
TGTGCCATCAGCCGGGACAGTAATCAGCCCCAGCATTTT	CAISRDSNQPQHF	TRBD1	TRBV10-3	TRBJ1-5	-
TGCGCCAGCAGGGAAGACAGGGCCACTGAAGCTTTCTTT	CASREDRATEAFF	TRBD1	TRBV10-1	TRBJ1-1	-
TGTGCCAGCAGCTTAGCAATTCAAGAGACCCAGTACTTC	CASSLAIQETQYF	-	TRBV13	TRBJ2-5	-
TGTGCTGGGGGGTGGGGCTACAATGAGCAGTTCTTC	CAGGWGYNEQFF	-	TRBV12-3/TRBV12-4	TRBJ2-1	-
TGCAGCCCCGACAACTTGACAGGGACGAGCTACAATGAGCAGTTCTTC	CSPDNLTGTSYNEQFF	TRBD1	TRBV29-1	TRBJ2-1	-
TGTGCCAGCAGCCCAGGGGGTGTGAACACTGAAGCTTTCTTT	CASSPGGVNTEAFF	TRBD1	TRBV9	TRBJ1-1	-
TGTGCCAGCGCGGGGAGCTCCTACAATGAGCAGTTCTTC	CASAGSSYNEQFF	-	TRBV9	TRBJ2-1	-
TGTGCCAGCAGCACCCGACAGGGGCAAGAAAAACTGTTTTTT	CASSTRQGQEKLFF	TRBD1	TRBV13	TRBJ1-4	-
TGTGCCAGTAGTCGACAGGGGATGCCTGAAGCTTTCTTT	CASSRQGMPEAFF	TRBD1	TRBV19	TRBJ1-1	-
TGCGCCAGCAGCTTGGTCGGGGGTAGCAATCAGCCCCAGCATTTT	CASSLVGGSNQPQHF	-	TRBV5-1	TRBJ1-5	-
TGTGCCAGCAGTGAGGAGCAGGGAATGAACACTGAAGCTTTCTTT	CASSEEQGMNTEAFF	-	TRBV2	TRBJ1-1	-
TGTGCCAGCAGTCGGACAGGGGTTTACGAGCAGTACTTC	CASSRTGVYEQYF	TRBD1	TRBV27	TRBJ2-7	-
TGTGCCAGCTCACCAGGACAGGTCAGGACTGAAGCTTTCTTT	CASSPGQVRTEAFF	TRBD1	TRBV18	TRBJ1-1	-
TGTGCCAGCAGCTCGGGACAGGGGCTGTTTTTT	CASSSGQGLFF	TRBD1	TRBV5-4	TRBJ2-2	few
TGTGCCATCAATGGACAGGCGGGGTCACCCCTCCACTTT	CAINGQAGSPLHF	TRBD1	TRBV10-3	TRBJ1-6	-
TGTGCCAGCAGCCAAGATCGGAGCAGCGATGAAAAACTGTTTTTT	CASSQDRSSDEKLFF	-	TRBV3-1/TRBV3-2	TRBJ1-4	once
TGTGCCAGCAGTCCCGGGACAACCAATGGCTACACCTTC	CASSPGTTNGYTF	-	TRBV11-2	TRBJ1-2	-
TGTGCCAGTAGAACAGGGGGCCAGGGGAACACTGAAGCTTTCTTT	CASRTGGQGNTEAFF	TRBD1	TRBV19	TRBJ1-1	-
TGTGCCAGCAGCTCCGGTGTGGGACAGGGAGATGAAAAACTGTTTTTT	CASSSGVGQGDEKLFF	TRBD1	TRBV7-9	TRBJ1-4	-
TGCAGTGCTAGCCCCACCCAGCGGGCTTTCTTT	CSASPTQRAFF	-	TRBV20-1	TRBJ1-1	-
TGTGCCAGCCGACATGACAGGGGAGGACCCCTCCACTTT	CASRHDRGGPLHF	TRBD1	TRBV5-4	TRBJ1-6	-
TGTGCCAGTAGTATGGGGGGTCTGCTCTATGGCTACACCTTC	CASSMGGLLYGYTF	-	TRBV19	TRBJ1-2	-
TGTGCCTGGTCCGGGACAGGGGTAGGCTACACCTTC	CAWSGTGVGYTF	TRBD1	TRBV30	TRBJ1-2	-
TGTGCCAGCAGTACAGGGGATAGCAATCAGCCCCAGCATTTT	CASSTGDSNQPQHF	TRBD1	TRBV28	TRBJ1-5	once
TGTGCCACCAGTGATTTGCGAGATACGCAGTATTTT	CATSDLRDTQYF	-	TRBV24-1	TRBJ2-3	-